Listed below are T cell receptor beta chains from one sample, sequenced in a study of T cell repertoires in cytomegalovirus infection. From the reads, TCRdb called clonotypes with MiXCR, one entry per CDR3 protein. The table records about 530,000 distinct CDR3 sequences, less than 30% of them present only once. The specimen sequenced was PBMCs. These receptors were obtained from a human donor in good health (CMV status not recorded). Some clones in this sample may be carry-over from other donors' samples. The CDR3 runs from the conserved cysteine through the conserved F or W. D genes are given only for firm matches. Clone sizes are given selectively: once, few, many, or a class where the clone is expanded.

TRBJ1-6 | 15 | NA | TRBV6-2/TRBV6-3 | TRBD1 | CASRRPGQGNSPLHF | TGTGCCAGCAGGCGCCCCGGACAGGGTAATTCACCCCTCCACTTT
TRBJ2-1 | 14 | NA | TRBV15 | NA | CATSRDRGGPRQFF | TGTGCCACCAGCAGAGACAGGGGCGGTCCACGGCAGTTCTTC
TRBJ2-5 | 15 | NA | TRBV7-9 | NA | CASSLGINREETQYF | TGTGCCAGCAGCTTAGGGATCAACAGGGAGGAGACCCAGTACTTC
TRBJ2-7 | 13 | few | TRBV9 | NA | CASSVGSTYEQYF | TGTGCCAGCAGCGTAGGCTCGACCTACGAGCAGTACTTC
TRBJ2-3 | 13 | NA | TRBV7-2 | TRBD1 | CASSRDRLIAQYF | TGTGCCAGCAGCCGGGACAGACTTATTGCGCAGTATTTT
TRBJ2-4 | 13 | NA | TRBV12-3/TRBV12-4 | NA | CASSFGETNIQYF | TGTGCCAGCAGTTTTGGGGAGACGAACATTCAGTACTTC
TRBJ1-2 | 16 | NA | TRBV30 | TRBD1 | CAWRGTGGPPTNGYTF | TGTGCCTGGAGGGGGACAGGGGGGCCACCCACAAATGGCTACACCTTC
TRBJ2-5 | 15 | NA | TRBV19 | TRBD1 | CASSTGTGRRETQYF | TGTGCCAGTAGTACCGGGACAGGGAGGAGAGAGACCCAGTACTTC
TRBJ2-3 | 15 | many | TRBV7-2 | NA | CASSLAGTDPDTQYF | TGTGCCAGCAGCTTAGCGGGGACGGACCCCGATACGCAGTATTTT
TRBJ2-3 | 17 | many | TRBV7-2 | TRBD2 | CASSLSPSGRITDTQYF | TGTGCCAGCAGCTTATCTCCTAGCGGGAGAATCACAGATACGCAGTATTTT
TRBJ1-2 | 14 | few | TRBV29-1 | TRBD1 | CSALDRGDPYGYTF | TGCAGCGCCCTTGACAGGGGCGATCCCTATGGCTACACCTTC
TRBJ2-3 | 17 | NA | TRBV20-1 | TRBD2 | CSGRRPVGSGRTDTQYF | TGCAGTGGTAGACGTCCCGTCGGTAGCGGGAGGACAGATACGCAGTATTTT
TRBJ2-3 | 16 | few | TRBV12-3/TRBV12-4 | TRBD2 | CASSLVLAGRTDTQYF | TGTGCCAGCAGTTTAGTACTAGCGGGGCGCACAGATACGCAGTATTTT
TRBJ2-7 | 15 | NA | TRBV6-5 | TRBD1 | CASSGPGTGTYEQYF | TGTGCCAGCAGTGGGCCCGGGACAGGGACCTACGAGCAGTACTTC
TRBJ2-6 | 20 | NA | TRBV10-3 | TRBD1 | CAISGFLRDRGPPGANVLTF | TGTGCCATCAGTGGTTTCCTCCGGGACAGGGGGCCCCCTGGGGCCAACGTCCTGACTTTC